This record concerns one TCR beta chain sequence. Its antigen is not identified. The trim removed 5 bases at V and 2 bases at J, leaving 4 bases unmatched. CDR3 length: 14 residues. Looked up from germline, CDR1 is SGHNT and CDR2 is YENEEA. These data belong to a study of OX40 agonist ivuxolimab in advanced cancers. Overall study: Administration of intravenous ivuxolimab to patients occurred every 2 weeks at 0.01 to 10 mg/kg. Patients with hepatocellular carcinoma, melanoma, renal cell or head and neck cancer made up the dose-escalation patients.

Study findings and constraints: Low normalized T-cell clonal expansion was also seen in some nonresponders. The expanded peripheral T cells' antigen specificity was not determined.

Libraries were prepared by immunoSEQ multiplex PCR; TCRdb keeps only in-frame clonotypes and omits some of them. The sample includes tens of thousands of clones, 82% of them seen just once. This rearrangement joins TRBV11-3 to TRBJ2-3; 7 nucleotides line up with TRBD1. The material was CD4+ or CD8+ T cells sorted from blood, obtained in a trial of the OX40 agonist ivuxolimab. This TCR came from an adult with an advanced solid tumor such as melanoma, head and neck, liver or kidney cancer. The CDR3 DNA follows: TGTGCCAGCAGCGCACAGGGGACCACAGATACGCAGTATTTT. The encoded protein is CASSAQGTTDTQYF.